These 5 T cell receptor beta chains were sequenced from one sample in a study of response to subunit inactivated influenza vaccine. Each CDR3 protein gets one entry after TCRdb re-called the RT-PCR reads with MiXCR. Among fewer than 800,000 distinct CDR3 sequences listed, about a sixth were seen once. The sequenced sample was PBMCs from blood, obtained 11 to 12 days after vaccination. These receptors came from a man aged 45 to 65 who received an inactivated influenza vaccine.

V is TRBV3-1 and J is TRBJ1-2; D gene unclear. Germline-derived CDR1 and CDR2 are LGHDT and YNNKEL (reference sequence). The CDR3 loop spans 14 amino acids. V was clipped by 7 bases and J by 2 bases, with 14 bases between them. Here the CDR3 reads CASTRLDGNYGYTF. The CDR3 DNA follows: TGTGCCAGCACCCGACTCGACGGGAACTATGGCTACACCTTC.

This clonotype has just a few counts. The chain combines TRBV5-1 with TRBJ2-3; a possible D gene is TRBD1 (5 bases). The CDR3 consists of 14 residues. Trimming shortened V by 2 bases and J by 3 bases, and 10 bases separated the two germline ends. CDR1 is SGHRS and CDR2 is YFSETQ in the germline V gene. CDR3 DNA sequence: TGCGCCAGCAGCTTAAACAGGCCTACAGATACGCAGTATTTT. The encoded protein is CASSLNRPTDTQYF.

This clonotype was found a few times. The chain carries TRBV6-6 and TRBJ1-5, with D hard to call. Trimming stripped 5 bases from V and 7 bases from J, with 12 bases between. Per the germline V gene, CDR1 is MNHNY and CDR2 is SVGAGI (reference sequence). There are 13 residues in the CDR3. DNA of the CDR3: TGTGCCAGCAGTACCCAAGGGAGACAGCCCCAGCATTTT. Protein sequence: CASSTQGRQPQHF.

V and J are TRBV7-9 and TRBJ1-6; D is undetermined. V lost 5 bases, J lost 9 bases, and 20 bases lay in between. CDR1 is SEHNR and CDR2 is FQNEAQ in the germline V gene (reference sequence). This CDR3 has 16 residues. In DNA form, the CDR3 reads TGTGCCAGCAGCCTACTCGTGGGTGTTACTGCTTCACCCCTCCACTTT. This sequence encodes CASSLLVGVTASPLHF.

This clonotype was observed a few times. The chain combines TRBV5-1 with TRBJ2-3; unclear D gene. V shed 1 base and J shed 0 bases, with 12 bases lying between them. Per the germline V gene, CDR1 is SGHRS and CDR2 is YFSETQ. The CDR3 totals 16 residues. CDR3 amino acids: CASSLSTMPSTDTQYF. The DNA for the CDR3 is TGCGCCAGCAGCTTGTCGACAATGCCTAGCACAGATACGCAGTATTTT.